The text below deals with one T cell receptor (beta chain). The sample originates from a study of blood T cell repertoires in COVID-19. The CDR3 totals 17 residues. Germline CDR1 reads SGHTA; CDR2 reads FQGNSA. V lost 0 bases to trimming and J lost 0 bases, with 12 bases between them. The data were produced by immunoSEQ multiplex PCR, yet TCRdb's version contains in-frame clones alone and is incomplete. In the table there are 95,000 to 150,000 clones, more than 80% of which are singletons. The gene calls are TRBV7-2 and TRBJ2-1; D ambiguous. The clonotype comes from a woman over 75 with COVID-19, enrolled during active disease. Sequenced material: peripheral blood. In DNA, the CDR3 is TGTGCCAGCAGCTTAGCCGGCGGAGCGAGCTCCTACAATGAGCAGTTCTTC. Protein product: CASSLAGGASSYNEQFF. Using reference TRBV7-2 and TRBJ2-1 for the parts outside the CDR3, the full variable domain is GAGVSQSPSNKVTEKGKDVELRCDPISGHTALYWYRQSLGQGLEFLIYFQGNSAPDKSGLPSDRFSAERTGGSVSTLTIQRTQQEDSAVYLCASSLAGGASSYNEQFFGPGTRLTVL.